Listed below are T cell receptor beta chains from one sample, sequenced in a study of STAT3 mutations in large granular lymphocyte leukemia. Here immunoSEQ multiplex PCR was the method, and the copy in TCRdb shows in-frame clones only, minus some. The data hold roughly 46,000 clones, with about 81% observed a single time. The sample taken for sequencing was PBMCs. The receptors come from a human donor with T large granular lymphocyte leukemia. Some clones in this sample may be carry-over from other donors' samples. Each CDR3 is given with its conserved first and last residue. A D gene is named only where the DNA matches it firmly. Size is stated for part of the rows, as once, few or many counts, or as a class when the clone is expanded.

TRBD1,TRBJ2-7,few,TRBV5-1,CASSPGTAYEQYF,TGCGCCAGCAGCCCCGGGACAGCCTACGAGCAGTACTTC
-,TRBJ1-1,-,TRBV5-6,CASSFLLQGNTEAFF,TGTGCCAGCAGCTTCCTCTTGCAGGGGAACACTGAAGCTTTCTTT
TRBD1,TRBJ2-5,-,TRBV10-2,CASRGDSPETQYF,TGCGCCAGCAGGGGGGACAGCCCAGAGACCCAGTACTTC
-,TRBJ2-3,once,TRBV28,CASSLFDTQYF,TGTGCCAGCAGTTTATTTGATACGCAGTATTTT
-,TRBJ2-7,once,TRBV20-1,CSTTESDEQYF,TGCAGTACCACGGAATCGGATGAGCAGTACTTC
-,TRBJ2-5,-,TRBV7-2,CASSLYSQETQYF,TGTGCCAGCAGCTTATACTCCCAAGAGACCCAGTACTTC
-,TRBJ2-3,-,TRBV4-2,CASSQEALHTDTQYF,TGTGCCAGCAGCCAAGAAGCTCTTCATACAGATACGCAGTATTTT
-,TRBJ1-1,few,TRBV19,CASSIDGGTRTEAFF,TGTGCCAGTAGTATAGATGGCGGGACTCGCACTGAAGCTTTCTTT
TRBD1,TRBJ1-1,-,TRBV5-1,CASSNPGGTSTEAFF,TGCGCCAGCAGCAACCCAGGGGGCACCTCCACTGAAGCTTTCTTT
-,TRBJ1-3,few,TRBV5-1,CASRSVSGNTIYF,TGCGCCAGCCGAAGCGTCTCTGGAAACACCATATATTTT
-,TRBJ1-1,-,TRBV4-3,CASSQDSSLPGLDTEAFF,TGCGCCAGCAGCCAAGATTCCTCCCTCCCGGGGCTGGACACTGAAGCTTTCTTT
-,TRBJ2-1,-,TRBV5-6,CASSLPGTGYNEQFF,TGTGCCAGCAGCTTACCCGGGACGGGCTACAATGAGCAGTTCTTC
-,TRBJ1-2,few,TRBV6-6,CASSSLGGVYGYTF,TGTGCCAGCAGTTCTCTAGGTGGGGTCTATGGCTACACCTTC
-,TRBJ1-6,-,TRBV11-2,CASSPMGGGGSSPLHF,TGTGCCAGCAGCCCGATGGGGGGGGGCGGCAGTTCACCCCTCCACTTT
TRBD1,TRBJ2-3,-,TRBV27,CASSFHRGADTQYF,TGTGCCAGCAGTTTTCACAGGGGCGCAGATACGCAGTATTTT
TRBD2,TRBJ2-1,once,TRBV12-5,CASGLLVGGLGDEQFF,TGTGCTAGTGGCCTACTGGTGGGGGGGTTAGGGGATGAGCAGTTCTTC
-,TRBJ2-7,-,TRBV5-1,CASSLAPRMGNSYEQYF,TGCGCCAGCAGCTTGGCCCCGAGGATGGGGAACTCCTACGAGCAGTACTTC
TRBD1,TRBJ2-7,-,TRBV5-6,CASAHRGDYEQYF,TGTGCCAGCGCCCACAGGGGCGACTACGAGCAGTACTTC
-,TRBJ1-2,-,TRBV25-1,CASSGGWGYTF,TGTGCCAGCAGCGGGGGTTGGGGCTACACCTTC
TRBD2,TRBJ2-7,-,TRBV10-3,CAISETSGGNEQYF,TGTGCCATCAGTGAGACTAGCGGGGGAAACGAGCAGTACTTC
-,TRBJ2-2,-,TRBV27,CASSFLGNTGELFF,TGTGCCAGCAGTTTTCTCGGTAACACCGGGGAGCTGTTTTTT
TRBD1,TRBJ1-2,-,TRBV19,CASKGQGVYGYTF,TGTGCCAGTAAAGGACAGGGAGTCTATGGCTACACCTTC
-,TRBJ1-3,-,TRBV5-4,CASSFGNPGNTIYF,TGTGCCAGCAGCTTTGGGAACCCTGGAAACACCATATATTTT
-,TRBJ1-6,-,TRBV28,CASTPPRGPLHF,TGTGCCAGCACCCCCCCCCGGGGACCCCTCCACTTT
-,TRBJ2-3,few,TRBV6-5,CASSYALLGDTQYF,TGTGCCAGCAGTTACGCGCTTTTGGGAGATACGCAGTATTTT
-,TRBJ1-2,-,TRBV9,CASSVGTYGYTF,TGTGCCAGCAGCGTAGGTACCTATGGCTACACCTTC
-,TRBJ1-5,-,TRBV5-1,CASSLGGSGAGQPQHF,TGCGCCAGCAGCTTGGGTGGGTCAGGGGCGGGTCAGCCCCAGCATTTT
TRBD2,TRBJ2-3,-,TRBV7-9,CASSLPFREGDTQYF,TGTGCCAGCAGCTTACCCTTCCGGGAGGGTGATACGCAGTATTTT
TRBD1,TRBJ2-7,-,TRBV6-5,CASSYSLLRGLNEQYF,TGTGCCAGCAGTTACTCCCTCCTGAGGGGGCTGAACGAGCAGTACTTC
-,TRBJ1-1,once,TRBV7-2,CASSTGAYQNTEAFF,TGTGCCAGCAGCACCGGGGCTTATCAGAACACTGAAGCTTTCTTT
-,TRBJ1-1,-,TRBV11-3,CASSLKVYSEAFF,TGTGCCAGCAGCTTAAAAGTATACAGTGAAGCTTTCTTT
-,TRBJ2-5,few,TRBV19,CASSRLSSGGPAAETQYF,TGTGCCAGTAGTAGACTTTCCTCAGGGGGGCCGGCGGCAGAGACCCAGTACTTC
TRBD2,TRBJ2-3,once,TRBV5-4,CASSPGLAGDTQYF,TGTGCCAGCAGCCCCGGACTAGCTGGAGATACGCAGTATTTT
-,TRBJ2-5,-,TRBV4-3,CASSPDRGETQYF,TGCGCCAGCAGCCCCGACCGAGGAGAGACCCAGTACTTC
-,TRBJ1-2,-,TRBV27,CASSLTGLGGYGYTF,TGTGCCAGCAGTTTAACTGGACTTGGTGGGTATGGCTACACCTTC
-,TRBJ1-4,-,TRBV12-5,CASGRREGEKLFF,TGTGCTAGTGGAAGGAGGGAGGGGGAAAAACTGTTTTTT
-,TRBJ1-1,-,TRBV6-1,CASSGGAFF,TGTGCCAGCAGTGGAGGGGCTTTCTTT
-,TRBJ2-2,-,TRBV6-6,CASSPSAGELFF,TGTGCCAGCAGTCCCTCTGCCGGGGAGCTGTTTTTT
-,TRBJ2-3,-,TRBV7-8,CASSPEDNTDTQYF,TGTGCCAGCAGCCCCGAGGACAATACAGATACGCAGTATTTT
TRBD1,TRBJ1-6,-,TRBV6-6,CASSYSPGQGEKPLHF,TGTGCCAGCAGTTACTCTCCGGGACAGGGGGAAAAACCCCTCCACTTT
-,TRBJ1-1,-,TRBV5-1,CASSQGAGTEAFF,TGCGCCAGCAGCCAGGGAGCGGGCACTGAAGCTTTCTTT
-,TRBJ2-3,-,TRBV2,CASSFGQPSTDTQYF,TGTGCCAGCAGTTTCGGACAGCCTAGCACAGATACGCAGTATTTT
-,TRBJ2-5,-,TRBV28,CASSSGGTLTEETQYF,TGTGCCAGCAGTTCAGGAGGGACCTTAACCGAGGAGACCCAGTACTTC